This T cell receptor beta chain was sequenced during a study of CD8 T cells in ankylosing spondylitis. Regarding the study as a whole: Roughly eight highly homologous variants made up a TCR beta motif that seemed to typify ankylosing spondylitis blood.

CDR3 size: 16 residues. V lost 1 base and J lost 7, with 14 bases in between. Germline V gene data show CDR1 as SGHTA and CDR2 as FQGNSA. Regarding this clonotype: Its antigen is unknown.

Each CDR3 protein gets one entry after TCRdb re-called the 5' RACE reads with MiXCR. The table has around 210,000 distinct CDR3 sequences, approximately 7.6% seen once. The chain recombines TRBV7-2 with TRBJ1-6; D is perhaps TRBD1 (6 bases). The receptor was isolated from a female donor with ankylosing spondylitis or in good health (not recorded which). Sequencing used blood, either unsorted or a sorted T cell fraction (not recorded which). CDR3 region: CASSLDWDTRNSPLHF. In nucleotides, the CDR3 is TGTGCCAGCAGCTTAGACTGGGACACCAGGAATTCACCCCTCCACTTT.